This T cell receptor beta chain was retrieved from a study of blood T cell repertoires in COVID-19. CDR1 MNHEY and CDR2 SMNVEV come from the germline V gene (reference sequence). V shed 6 bases and J 5 bases; nucleotides not matched to a gene: 5. This CDR3 spans 14 amino acids. Data came from immunoSEQ multiplex PCR; TCRdb stores just in-frame clones and leaves some out. The sample includes 88,000 or so clones, roughly three quarters of them seen just once. The sequence was obtained from a human donor in a cohort sampled during active COVID-19. The sequenced sample was peripheral blood. V gene TRBV27 combines with J gene TRBJ2-7; 12 bases agree with TRBD2. The CDR3 spells CASRTGLAGHEQYF. DNA of the CDR3: TGTGCCAGCAGAACGGGACTAGCGGGCCACGAGCAGTACTTC.